This record looks at one T cell receptor beta chain sequence and its context. Its antigen remains unknown. Repertoires were generated with immunoSEQ multiplex PCR, while TCRdb's copy carries only in-frame clones and drops some. The sample holds about 83,000 clones; roughly 96% are singletons and the top ten take roughly 1.3%. This record comes from a study of cytomegalovirus exposure and HLA in healthy donors. Whole-study findings and limits: The tendency of first-cohort TCR clusters to co-occur in the roughly 110 validation repertoires emerged from a later analysis. Generally TCR sequences proved uncommon, though certain public TCRs appeared in numerous donors. In vitro checks showed that three CMV-associated chains really do target CMV antigens.

Trimming at V came to 5 bases and at J to 10 bases, leaving 12 bases not matched to a gene. The CDR3 contains 16 residues. In germline, CDR1 is MNHEY, CDR2 SMNVEV (reference sequence). The receptor was derived from a woman between 18 and 29 years old in good health and CMV-seronegative. The chain carries TRBV27 and TRBJ2-1, with TRBD2 matching 12 bases. Sequenced input: PBMCs. The CDR3: CASSPPGLAGRGEQFF. The CDR3, as DNA: TGTGCCAGCAGTCCACCCGGACTAGCGGGACGAGGAGAGCAGTTCTTC.